The source of this T cell receptor beta chain is a study of cytomegalovirus exposure and HLA in healthy donors. Overall study results and limits: In vitro experiments confirmed that a few CMV-associated chains were specific for CMV antigens. Productive rates of about 87% or about 30% were seen for most TCR beta V segments in an earlier analysis. A later analysis linked a missense variant in DCLRE1C to the trimming of TCR beta V and J genes.

As for this clone: Its antigen is as yet unknown.

The primer mix had 60 Vbeta and 13 Jbeta primers. Method: immunoSEQ multiplex PCR; TCRdb's copy keeps in-frame clones and lacks some. This sample has roughly 98,000 clones, with roughly 80% found just once. Trimming took 8 bases from V and 0 from J, leaving 15 bases between them. CDR1 and CDR2 (germline): SGHTA, FQGNSA. This CDR3 region has 15 residues. Sequenced: PBMCs. The source of this sequence is a man between 40 and 49 years old in good health and CMV-seronegative. The V gene is TRBV7-2, the J gene TRBJ2-3; no reliable D call. The DNA for the CDR3 is TGTGCCAGCGCTACCCGAGTAGCTAGCACAGATACGCAGTATTTT. The encoded protein is CASATRVASTDTQYF.